This T cell receptor (beta chain) comes out of a study of T cell repertoires in cytomegalovirus infection (dated by TCRdb to between 2019 and 2020). About the full investigation: Recently identified HLA-C-restricted CMV epitopes, whose presentation resists viral immunomodulation, were targeted by peptide stimulations together with well-studied HLA-B-restricted epitopes. Because public TCR beta signatures pointed to carriage of CMV infection together with the matching HLA type, the HLA type of each donor mattered for the analysis. On the study overall, not on this receptor specifically: The ex vivo response was dominated by HLA-C-restricted CMV-specific TCR beta clonotypes, which also provided the single most frequent clonotype in two of eight donors. In both this cohort and an independent cohort of some 380 donors, the cumulative frequency of public TCR beta family members distinguished carriers of CMV infection plus the relevant HLA type.

The treatment or condition tag for this specimen amounts to: in vitro stimulation with specific CMV peptide epitopes to enrich CMV-specific T cells. Sequencing relied on an Illumina HiSeq 1500. The public reads were reanalyzed by TCRdb: fastp trimming at Q25, MiXCR alignment, in-frame beta chains only. Records with the same CDR3 protein are collapsed into one entry carrying the most frequent genes and DNA. Present in this sample are 200,000 to 250,000 distinct CDR3 sequences, approximately 38% of which were seen just once. The top ten clones comprise roughly three fifths of the sample. Based on the germline V gene, the CDR1 and CDR2 sequences are SGHAT and FQNNGV. Trimming removed 0 bases from V and 7 bases from J, leaving 15 bases between the germline ends. From the cysteine through the phenylalanine, the CDR3 covers 16 amino acids. Only the CDR3 DNA is retained, 48 bases long and in frame from the first base.

As regards this clonotype: The target of this receptor is not known. Nothing much larger sits one base from this clone, and base qualities are not available.

This receptor was taken from a human donor in good health (CMV status not recorded). Some clones in this sample may be carry-over from other donors' samples. The material was CD8+ T cells from cultured PBMCs, obtained from culture after CMV antigen stimulation. The chain uses TRBV11-2 and TRBJ2-2, with TRBD1 as a weak D call on 6 bases. The nucleotides read TGTGCCAGCAGCTTAGAATGGGCAGGGGAGAGCGGGGAGCTGTTTTTT. This is translated as CASSLEWAGESGELFF.